The 24 T cell receptor beta chains reported below all come from one sample, sequenced in a study of T cell clusters in autoimmune cytopenias. About 37,500 genome equivalents of blood DNA were amplified for TRB. TRB was amplified by touch-down multiplex PCR, primer pools A and B combined. TCRdb derives one entry per CDR3 protein from the multiplex PCR reads, leaving out DNA. Its table records about 2,700 distinct CDR3 sequences. Sequenced input: peripheral blood. The receptor source for this set is a human donor with an autoimmune cytopenia or autoimmune hepatitis (not recorded which).

This clonotype shows up as medium-sized by frequency. The V call is TRBV19, the J call TRBJ2-2; the TCRdb call, TRBD1, lacks DNA for checking. CDR3 length: 14 residues. The V gene's germline CDR1 is LNHDA and CDR2 SQIVND (reference sequence). CDR3 region: CASSSRGETGELFF.

This chain links TRBV12-3 or TRBV12-4 with TRBJ2-3; TCRdb picks TRBD1, but there is no DNA to check that call. This CDR3 spans 15 amino acids. CDR3 sequence: CASSLWQGNTDTQYF.

This clonotype is classed as medium-sized by frequency. The rearrangement joins TRBV27 to TRBJ2-2. There are 12 residues in the CDR3. Looked up from germline, CDR1 is MNHEY and CDR2 is SMNVEV (reference sequence). The CDR3 sequence: CASSLHAGELFF.

The chain links TRBV5-1 to TRBJ2-7. The CDR3 contains 11 residues. Per germline, CDR1 SGHRS and CDR2 YFSETQ. This CDR3 reads CASSLAGEQYF.

The chain carries TRBV6-4 and TRBJ1-1; TCRdb's D call of TRBD1 is untestable without DNA. There are 14 residues in the CDR3. CDR1 is MRHNA, CDR2 SNTAGT, per germline. The CDR3 region is CASSPGQGGTEAFF.

The chain joins TRBV6-2 or TRBV6-3 to TRBJ1-2; TCRdb's D gene call, TRBD1, goes unchecked for lack of DNA. Germline V gene data show CDR1 as MNHEY and CDR2 as SVGEGT. The CDR3 length is 13 residues. CDR3: CASSPDENYGYTF.

Measured by frequency, this clonotype is medium-sized. The chain uses TRBV6-2 or TRBV6-3 and TRBJ2-7; TCRdb lists TRBD1, though no DNA is available to test this call. The CDR3 is 13 amino acids. The V gene's germline CDR1 is MNHEY and CDR2 SVGEGT. CDR3 loop: CASRGTGTYEQYF.

The V gene is TRBV12-3 or TRBV12-4, the J gene TRBJ2-7; TCRdb picks TRBD1, but there is no DNA to check that call. The CDR3 is made up of 12 amino acids. The CDR3 region is CASSLSGGEQYF.

This clonotype registers medium-sized by frequency. The chain carries TRBV27 and TRBJ1-6. There are 13 residues in the CDR3. Germline CDR1 reads MNHEY; CDR2 reads SMNVEV (reference sequence). The CDR3 protein is CASSLSITSPLHF.

This clonotype is medium-sized by frequency. This rearrangement joins TRBV6-1 to TRBJ2-1; TCRdb picks TRBD2, but there is no DNA to check that call. The CDR3 totals 17 residues. The V gene's germline CDR1 is MNHNS and CDR2 SASEGT. CDR3 residues: CASSRLSGPLSYNEQFF.

CDR3 in amino acids: CASSPGLVQYNEQFF. This chain joins TRBV7-6 and TRBJ2-1; without DNA, the TCRdb call of TRBD2 cannot be checked. Germline-derived CDR1 and CDR2 are SGHVS and FNYEAQ. This CDR3 is built from 15 residues. Using reference TRBV7-6 and TRBJ2-1 for the parts outside the CDR3, the full variable domain is GAGVSQSPRYKVTKRGQDVALRCDPISGHVSLYWYRQALGQGPEFLTYFNYEAQQDKSGLPNDRFSAERPEGSISTLTIQRTEQRDSAMYRCASSPGLVQYNEQFFGPGTRLTVL.

V and J are TRBV30 and TRBJ2-7; the D call of TRBD2 rests on TCRdb alone, since no DNA is present to check it. Germline V lookup: CDR1 GTSNPN, CDR2 SVGIG (reference sequence). The CDR3 spans 19 residues. This CDR3 reads CAWSQGGGLRSPSSYEQYF.

The chain employs TRBV11-2 and TRBJ2-3; as DNA is missing, the TRBD2 call by TCRdb cannot be tested. The CDR3 runs 17 residues. Germline V gene lookup returns CDR1 SGHAT and CDR2 FQNNGV. The CDR3 protein is CASRRGPAGGSTDTQYF.

J is TRBJ2-1 and V is TRBV11-1; TCRdb selects TRBD1, and the lack of DNA leaves this call unchecked. This CDR3 is 12 amino acids long. Germline CDR1 reads SGHAT; CDR2 reads FQDESV (reference sequence). CDR3 loop: CASSLQGGEQFF.

This clonotype is called medium-sized based on its frequency. The gene calls are TRBV6-5 and TRBJ2-3; no DNA is available, so the TRBD1 call from TCRdb remains unchecked. The CDR3 extends over 14 amino acids. Germline V gene sequence: CDR1 MNHEY, CDR2 SVGAGI. CDR3 loop: CASSPGEVTDTQYF.

This clonotype is labeled medium-sized based on frequency. The rearrangement joins TRBV30 to TRBJ2-1; TCRdb selects TRBD1, and the lack of DNA leaves this call unchecked. The germline gives CDR1 GTSNPN, CDR2 SVGIG (reference sequence). The CDR3 totals 14 residues. CDR3 in amino acids: CAWSAGASYNEQFF.

Judged by frequency, this clonotype is medium-sized. The chain has TRBV30 and TRBJ1-4. CDR3 length: 14 residues. Germline V CDR1 and CDR2: GTSNPN, SVGIG (reference sequence). CDR3: CAWSVRLANEKLFF. The variable domain in full, completed from reference TRBV30 and TRBJ1-4, reads SQTIHQWPATLVQPVGSPLSLECTVEGTSNPNLYWYRQAAGRGLQLLFYSVGIGQISSEVPQNLSASRPQDRQFILSSKKLLLSDSGFYLCAWSVRLANEKLFFGSGTQLSVL.

This clonotype registers medium-sized by frequency. The CDR3 reads CAWRGSRTGELFF. The chain is built from TRBV30 and TRBJ2-2. Germline assignment: CDR1 GTSNPN and CDR2 SVGIG (reference sequence). The CDR3 sequence is 13 residues long.

V usage is TRBV12-3 or TRBV12-4 and J usage is TRBJ1-1; TCRdb proposes TRBD1, but this gene call is untestable without DNA. The CDR3 is 15 residues long. The CDR3 here is CASSPHRDPNTEAFF.

The genes are TRBV12-3 or TRBV12-4 and TRBJ2-7; there is no DNA to check the TCRdb D call of TRBD1. The CDR3 covers 15 residues. The CDR3 reads CASSSTWGFSYEQYF.

The V gene is TRBV12-3 or TRBV12-4, the J gene TRBJ2-3; TCRdb gives TRBD1 as the D gene, but with no DNA this cannot be confirmed. The CDR3 loop spans 17 amino acids. CDR3: CASSPRIQSGYTDTQYF.

The chain carries TRBV4-2 and TRBJ1-1. From germline, CDR1 is LGHNA and CDR2 YNFKEQ. The CDR3 consists of 12 residues. The chain's CDR3 is CASSLAGTEAFF.

Its frequency marks this clonotype as medium-sized. V usage is TRBV19 and J usage is TRBJ1-6; TCRdb selects TRBD1, and the lack of DNA leaves this call unchecked. Germline lookup yields CDR1 LNHDA and CDR2 SQIVND (reference sequence). This CDR3 has 15 residues. The chain's CDR3 is CASGGQSSYNSPLHF.

By frequency, this clonotype registers medium-sized (0.01 to 0.1%). The V call is TRBV6-2 or TRBV6-3, the J call TRBJ2-3; TCRdb proposes TRBD2, but this gene call is untestable without DNA. CDR1 is MNHEY, CDR2 SVGEGT, per germline. CDR3 length: 19 amino acids. CDR3 residues: CASSYSIAGVLVSTDTQYF.